This TCR beta chain was observed in a study of blood T cell repertoires in COVID-19. In terms of age and location, participants ranged from roughly 18 to 100 years and lived in roughly 22 US areas. Cohorts were based on clinical histories the participants reported. The table came from immunoSEQ multiplex PCR; TCRdb's copy has only in-frame clones and leaves some out. The sample contains fewer than 250,000 clones, about 80% of which appear only once. Sequencing used PBMCs or T cells enriched from blood (not recorded which). This receptor was identified in a woman in her 40s who had been exposed to COVID-19.

The CDR3 DNA sequence: TGTGCCAGCAGCCTGGCAGGCTGGGTAGATACGCAGTATTTT. It yields the protein CASSLAGWVDTQYF. The rearrangement uses TRBV9 and TRBJ2-3; no clear D. Per the germline V gene, CDR1 is SGDLS and CDR2 is YYNGEE. V dropped 4 bases and J dropped 5 bases, with 14 bases sitting between them. This CDR3 comprises 14 residues.